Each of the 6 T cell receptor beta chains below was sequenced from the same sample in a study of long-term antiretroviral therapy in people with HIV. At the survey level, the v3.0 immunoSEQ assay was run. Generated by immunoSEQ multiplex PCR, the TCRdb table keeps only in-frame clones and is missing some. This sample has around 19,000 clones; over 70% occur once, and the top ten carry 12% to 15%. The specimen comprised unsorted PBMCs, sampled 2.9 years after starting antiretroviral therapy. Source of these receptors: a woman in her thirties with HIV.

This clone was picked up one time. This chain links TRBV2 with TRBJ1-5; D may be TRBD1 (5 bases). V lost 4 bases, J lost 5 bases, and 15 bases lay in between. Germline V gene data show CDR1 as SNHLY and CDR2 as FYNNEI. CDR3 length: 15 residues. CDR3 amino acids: CASSAYRGPHQPQHF. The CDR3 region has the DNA TGTGCCAGCAGTGCTTACCGGGGACCACATCAGCCCCAGCATTTT. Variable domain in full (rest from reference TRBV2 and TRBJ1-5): EPEVTQTPSHQVTQMGQEVILRCVPISNHLYFYWYRQILGQKVEFLVSFYNNEISEKSEIFDDQFSVERPDGSNFTLKIRSTKLEDSAMYFCASSAYRGPHQPQHFGDGTRLSIL.

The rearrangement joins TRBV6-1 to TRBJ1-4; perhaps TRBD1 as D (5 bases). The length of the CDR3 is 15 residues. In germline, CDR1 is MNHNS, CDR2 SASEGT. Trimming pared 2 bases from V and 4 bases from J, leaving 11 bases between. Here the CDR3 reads CASSESRQLNEKLFF. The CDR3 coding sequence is TGTGCCAGCAGTGAATCAAGACAGCTTAATGAAAAACTGTTTTTT.

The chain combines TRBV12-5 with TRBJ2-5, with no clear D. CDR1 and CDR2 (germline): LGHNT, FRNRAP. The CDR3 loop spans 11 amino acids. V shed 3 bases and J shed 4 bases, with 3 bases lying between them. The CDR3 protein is CASGLGETQYF. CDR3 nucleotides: TGTGCTAGTGGTTTAGGAGAGACCCAGTACTTC.

CDR3 nucleotides: TGTGCCAGCTCAGCGGGGCAGGGAAATGAGCAGTTCTTC. Its translation is CASSAGQGNEQFF. V gene TRBV18 combines with J gene TRBJ2-1, with a possible D match to TRBD2 (6 bases). CDR3 length equals 13 residues. The germline V gene encodes CDR1 KGHSH and CDR2 LQKENI. V gave up 5 bases and J gave up 7 bases, with 12 bases separating them.

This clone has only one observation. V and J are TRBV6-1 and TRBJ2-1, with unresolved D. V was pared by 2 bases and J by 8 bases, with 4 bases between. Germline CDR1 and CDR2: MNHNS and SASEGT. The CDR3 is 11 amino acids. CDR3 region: CASSEFDEQFF. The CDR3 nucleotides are TGTGCCAGCAGTGAATTCGATGAGCAGTTCTTC.

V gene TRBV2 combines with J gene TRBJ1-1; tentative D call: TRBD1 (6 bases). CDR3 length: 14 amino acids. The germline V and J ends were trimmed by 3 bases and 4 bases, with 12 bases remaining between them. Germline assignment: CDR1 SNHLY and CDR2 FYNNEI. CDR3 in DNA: TGTGCCAGCAGTGAGAGGGGGAGTAGCACTGAAGCTTTCTTT. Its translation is CASSERGSSTEAFF.